This T cell receptor (beta chain) was found in a study of CD8+CD57+ T cells in acquired aplastic anemia. Study-wide results and limits: The study found no significant CD8+ Simpson's diversity difference between patients and controls. Fewer than 30 CD8+ CDR3 sequences were shared between patients and controls.

Patients picked for sequencing had shown CD8+CD57+ cell expansion detected by flow cytometry. This CDR3 spans 15 amino acids. Trimming took off 0 bases at V and 2 bases at J, with 12 bases between the two ends. CDR1 is SGHRS and CDR2 is YFSETQ in the germline V gene. A remark on this clonotype: The target antigen is unknown.

Profiling that covered TCR beta VDJ and CDR3 relied on genomic DNA as its template. TCRdb reprocessed the reads with MiXCR, giving one entry per CDR3 protein. Seen here are approximately 150,000 distinct CDR3 sequences, 71% observed once, and the top ten hold 40% to 60%. This sequence was found in a human donor with aplastic anemia. Sample: sorted CD4+, CD8+, or CD8+CD57+ T cells (not recorded which) from PBMCs. The chain uses TRBV5-1 and TRBJ2-7, with D maybe TRBD2 (5 bases). CDR3 residues: CASSLVEDSPYEQYF. CDR3 DNA sequence: TGCGCCAGCAGCTTGGTGGAGGACTCCCCCTACGAGCAGTACTTC.